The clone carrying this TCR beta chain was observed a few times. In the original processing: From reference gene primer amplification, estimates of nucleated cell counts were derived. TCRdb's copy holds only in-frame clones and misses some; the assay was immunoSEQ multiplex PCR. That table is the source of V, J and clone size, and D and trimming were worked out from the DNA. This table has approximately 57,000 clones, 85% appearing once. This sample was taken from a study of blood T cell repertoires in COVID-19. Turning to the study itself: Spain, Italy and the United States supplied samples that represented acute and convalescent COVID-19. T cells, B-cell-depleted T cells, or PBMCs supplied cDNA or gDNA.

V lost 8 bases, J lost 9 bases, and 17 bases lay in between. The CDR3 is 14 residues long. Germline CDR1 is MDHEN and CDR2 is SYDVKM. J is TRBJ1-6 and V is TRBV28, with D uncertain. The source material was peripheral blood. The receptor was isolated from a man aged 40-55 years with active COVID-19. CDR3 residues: CASATPVSVSPLHF. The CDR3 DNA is TGTGCCAGCGCTACGCCGGTGTCGGTTTCACCCCTCCACTTT.